What follows are 29 T cell receptor beta chains derived from one specimen sequenced in a study of shared clonotypes between healthy human individuals. The data were produced by immunoSEQ multiplex PCR, yet TCRdb's version contains in-frame clones alone and is incomplete. The sample holds about 1.5 million clones, 98% seen once. Sequenced input: naive CD4+ T cells sorted from blood. Stated subset: CD45RA+ positively selected. The source of these receptors is a young man in good health.

V is TRBV18 and J is TRBJ2-1; TRBD2 agrees at 12 bases. The CDR3 runs to 16 residues. Germline V gene lookup returns CDR1 KGHSH and CDR2 LQKENI. With 6 bases clipped from V and 12 bases from J, the junction kept 15 bases outside the gene matches. This CDR3 reads CASSPQRLAGEGGQFF. CDR3 coding DNA: TGTGCCAGCTCTCCTCAACGACTAGCGGGAGAAGGGGGGCAGTTCTTC.

Details on this clone: Within the sample, other DNA sequences also encode this same CDR3. The chain links TRBV28 to TRBJ2-7, with 8 nucleotides matching TRBD2. Losses at the gene ends were 6 bases for V and 0 bases for J; bases not matched to a gene: 4. Per the germline V gene, CDR1 is MDHEN and CDR2 is SYDVKM. This CDR3 comprises 14 residues. CDR3 coding DNA: TGTGCCAGCAGCCCGGGAGGGGGCTCCTACGAGCAGTACTTC. Its protein product is CASSPGGGSYEQYF.

The CDR3 DNA reads TGTGCCAGCAGCTCCGGACAGGGGACAGAGACCCAGTACTTC. Translation gives CASSSGQGTETQYF. The V and J genes are TRBV5-4 and TRBJ2-5; 9 nucleotides match TRBD1. The CDR3 is made up of 14 amino acids. CDR1 is SGHNT, CDR2 YYREEE, per germline (reference sequence). Germline trimming cut 3 bases from V and 4 bases from J; bases unmatched to any gene: 4.

The rearrangement uses TRBV7-9 and TRBJ2-7, with D hard to call. The germline CDR1 and CDR2 sequences are SEHNR and FQNEAQ (reference sequence). The CDR3 is 11 amino acids. Trimming shortened V by 10 bases and J by 3 bases, and 10 bases separated the two germline ends. The CDR3 region is CATNSGYEQYF. CDR3 DNA sequence: TGTGCCACCAATTCGGGCTACGAGCAGTACTTC. Looking up the rest from reference TRBV7-9 and TRBJ2-7 gives the full variable domain: DTGVSQNPRHKITKRGQNVTFRCDPISEHNRLYWYRQTLGQGPEFLTYFQNEAQLEKSRLLSDRFSAERPKGSFSTLEIQRTEQGDSAMYLCATNSGYEQYFGPGTRLTVT.

This chain uses TRBV5-4 with TRBJ2-1; a possible D gene is TRBD2 (7 bases). CDR3 length equals 16 residues. Trimming shortened V by 0 bases and J by 4 bases, and 14 bases separated the two germline ends. Germline assignment: CDR1 SGHNT and CDR2 YYREEE (reference sequence). The CDR3 DNA sequence: TGTGCCAGCAGCTTGGCCGGAAGCGGGACATACAATGAGCAGTTCTTC. As protein: CASSLAGSGTYNEQFF.

The chain combines TRBV5-6 with TRBJ2-7; D is undetermined. From germline, CDR1 is SGHDT and CDR2 YYEEEE. Trimming left V 3 bases short and J 6 bases short, with 10 bases between. This CDR3 is built from 12 residues. This chain's CDR3 is CASSWSTGEQYF. In DNA, the CDR3 is TGTGCCAGCAGCTGGAGTACCGGCGAGCAGTACTTC.

The chain combines TRBV9 with TRBJ2-2, with 9 bases identical to TRBD1. Germline values: CDR1 SGDLS, CDR2 YYNGEE. The CDR3 loop spans 15 amino acids. V shed 4 bases and J 3 bases; nucleotides not matched to a gene: 4. The CDR3 spells CASSLTGGDTGELFF. The CDR3 nucleotides are TGTGCCAGCAGCCTGACAGGGGGTGACACCGGGGAGCTGTTTTTT.

A single count supports this clone. The CDR3 DNA reads TGTGCCATCAGTGAGTCACCCACCCCGCTCGCAGGCGGCTACACCTTC. Protein sequence: CAISESPTPLAGGYTF. V is TRBV10-3 and J is TRBJ1-2; no clear D. This CDR3 is 16 amino acids long. CDR1 is ENHRY and CDR2 is SYGVKD in the germline V gene. V was clipped by 0 bases and J by 8 bases, with 19 bases between them.

The gene calls are TRBV20-1 and TRBJ1-2, with D perhaps TRBD1 (5 bases). The CDR3 sequence is 11 residues long. The germline V gene encodes CDR1 DFQATT and CDR2 SNEGSKA (reference sequence). V shed 0 bases and J shed 7 bases, with 6 bases lying between them. CDR3 DNA sequence: TGCAGTGCTAGAGACAGGGCTGGCTACACCTTC. Its protein product is CSARDRAGYTF.

V is TRBV4-3 and J is TRBJ2-3, with D possibly being TRBD2 (5 bases). The CDR3 consists of 15 residues. Trimming shortened V by 1 base and J by 6 bases, and 14 bases separated the two germline ends. Germline CDR1 LGHNA, CDR2 YSLEER. For the CDR3, the DNA is TGCGCCAGCAGCCAAGTGGGAGTGGGAGTCGATACGCAGTATTTT. Translation gives CASSQVGVGVDTQYF.

The chain employs TRBV7-3 and TRBJ1-1; unclear D gene. The CDR3 has 13 residues. Between the trimmed V and J ends, which lost 1 base and 1 base, there was a span of 4 bases. The germline gives CDR1 SGHTA, CDR2 FQGTGA. In DNA, the CDR3 is TGTGCCAGCAGCTTAAATTGGAACACTGAAGCTTTCTTT. It specifies CASSLNWNTEAFF. The variable domain in full, completed from reference TRBV7-3 and TRBJ1-1, reads GAGVSQTPSNKVTEKGKYVELRCDPISGHTALYWYRQSLGQGPEFLIYFQGTGAADDSGLPNDRFFAVRPEGSVSTLKIQRTERGDSAVYLCASSLNWNTEAFFGQGTRLTVV.

This clone was recorded once. The chain recombines TRBV19 with TRBJ2-3; 9 bases line up with TRBD2. The V gene's germline CDR1 is LNHDA and CDR2 SQIVND (reference sequence). There are 14 residues in the CDR3. The ends lost 8 bases at V and 7 bases at J; junction bases unmatched: 10. CDR3 coding DNA: TGTGCCAGTGGGGGGGCTAGCGGGAAGTATACGCAGTATTTT. It is translated as CASGGASGKYTQYF.

This chain links TRBV28 with TRBJ2-3, with D maybe TRBD2 (5 bases). Germline V gene lookup returns CDR1 MDHEN and CDR2 SYDVKM. Deletions cut 7 bases from V and 2 bases from J, with 13 bases between. The CDR3 has 14 residues. The CDR3: CASTTGGLTDTQYF. The CDR3 DNA reads TGTGCCAGCACAACTGGCGGGCTCACAGATACGCAGTATTTT.

The chain couples TRBV5-4 to TRBJ1-4; D remains unclear. Germline CDR1 SGHNT, CDR2 YYREEE (reference sequence). Trimming took off 0 bases at V and 0 bases at J, with 12 bases between the two ends. The CDR3 is made up of 17 amino acids. CDR3 DNA sequence: TGTGCCAGCAGCTTGGACCCCAGTTTTGCAACTAATGAAAAACTGTTTTTT. Protein product: CASSLDPSFATNEKLFF.

The chain couples TRBV5-1 to TRBJ2-1; TRBD2 aligns across 8 bases. Germline V lookup: CDR1 SGHRS, CDR2 YFSETQ. Losses at the gene ends were 0 bases for V and 8 bases for J; bases not matched to a gene: 7. This CDR3 spans 15 amino acids. The CDR3 here is CASSLAGGPTDEQFF. In DNA form, the CDR3 reads TGCGCCAGCAGCTTGGCGGGAGGGCCCACCGATGAGCAGTTCTTC.

This chain uses TRBV5-1 with TRBJ2-1; 8 bases match TRBD2. The germline V gene encodes CDR1 SGHRS and CDR2 YFSETQ. J was trimmed by 0 bases and V by 0 bases; bases with no gene match: 5. The CDR3 loop spans 17 amino acids. Here the CDR3 DNA reads TGCGCCAGCAGCTTGGCCGGGCGGGAGGTCTCCTACAATGAGCAGTTCTTC. This encodes CASSLAGREVSYNEQFF. The full variable domain, completed using reference TRBV5-1 and TRBJ2-1, is KAGVTQTPRYLIKTRGQQVTLSCSPISGHRSVSWYQQTPGQGLQFLFEYFSETQRNKGNFPGRFSGRQFSNSRSEMNVSTLELGDSALYLCASSLAGREVSYNEQFFGPGTRLTVL.

The chain is built from TRBV28 and TRBJ1-2; D might be TRBD1 (5 bases). CDR3 length: 16 amino acids. V lost 10 bases and J lost 2, with 23 bases in between. Germline CDR1 is MDHEN and CDR2 is SYDVKM. CDR3 in DNA: TGTGCCATCGGCGGGGGTGCCGGGAGGCCCAACTATGGCTACACCTTC. This codes for CAIGGGAGRPNYGYTF.

The rearrangement joins TRBV6-4 to TRBJ2-1; the match to TRBD2 covers 9 bases. J lost 4 bases, V lost 4 bases, and 8 bases had no gene match. Germline V gene sequence: CDR1 MRHNA, CDR2 SNTAGT. The CDR3 is 16 amino acids. CDR3 in DNA: TGTGCCAGCAGTGTACAGCGGGAGGATTTGTACAATGAGCAGTTCTTC. This gives the protein CASSVQREDLYNEQFF.

This chain joins TRBV2 and TRBJ2-4; D could derive from TRBD1 or TRBD2 (5 bases each). The CDR3 extends over 15 amino acids. Trimming left V 1 base short and J 9 bases short, with 16 bases between. The germline CDR1 and CDR2 sequences are SNHLY and FYNNEI. CDR3 residues: CASSEVRSAGTIQYF. As DNA, the CDR3 is TGTGCCAGCAGTGAAGTGCGGTCGGCAGGGACCATTCAGTACTTC.

This rearrangement joins TRBV29-1 to TRBJ2-3; TRBD1 agrees at 7 bases. V shed 8 bases, J shed 1 base, and the junction held 9 bases outside the gene matches. Germline assignment: CDR1 SQVTM and CDR2 ANQGSEA. This CDR3 has 14 residues. In DNA, the CDR3 is TGCAGCCCCAGGGGACAGTTAGGCACAGATACGCAGTATTTT. It codes for CSPRGQLGTDTQYF.

This rearrangement joins TRBV28 to TRBJ1-1; tentatively, D is TRBD1 (5 bases). The germline V gene encodes CDR1 MDHEN and CDR2 SYDVKM. CDR3 size: 13 residues. With 6 bases removed from V and 5 bases from J, the gap between germline ends came to 13 bases. Here the CDR3 reads CASRGHGGTEAFF. The CDR3, as DNA: TGTGCCAGCAGAGGTCATGGGGGGACTGAAGCTTTCTTT.

The chain has TRBV2 and TRBJ2-5; no firm D call. The germline gives CDR1 SNHLY, CDR2 FYNNEI. The CDR3 contains 11 residues. The ends were cut back, 6 bases at V and 4 bases at J, with 6 bases in the middle. CDR3 DNA sequence: TGTGCCAGCAGGGGCCGAGAGACCCAGTACTTC. This sequence encodes CASRGRETQYF.

This clone has only one observation. V usage is TRBV5-4 and J usage is TRBJ2-1; 10 positions match TRBD1. Looked up from germline, CDR1 is SGHNT and CDR2 is YYREEE (reference sequence). V was pared by 9 bases and J by 8 bases, with 8 bases of the junction left unmatched. The CDR3 is made up of 13 amino acids. The CDR3 spells CAIGTGALDEQFF. The CDR3 bases are TGTGCCATCGGGACAGGGGCGCTCGATGAGCAGTTCTTC.

The chain combines TRBV28 with TRBJ1-2; 7 bases fit TRBD1. Germline assignment: CDR1 MDHEN and CDR2 SYDVKM. The CDR3 is made up of 13 amino acids. With V trimmed by 2 bases and J by 7 bases, 4 bases remained unmatched. CDR3 amino acids: CASSLKTGVGYTF. The DNA for the CDR3 is TGTGCCAGCAGTTTAAAAACAGGGGTTGGCTACACCTTC.

The chain employs TRBV6-1 and TRBJ1-1; D might be TRBD1 (6 bases). Trimming shortened V by 4 bases and J by 7 bases, and 16 bases separated the two germline ends. The germline gives CDR1 MNHNS, CDR2 SASEGT. This CDR3 has 14 amino acids. CDR3 nucleotides: TGTGCCAGCAGTGCTCAGGGGTTAGTCGGTGAAGCTTTCTTT. This codes for CASSAQGLVGEAFF.

CDR3 amino acids: CAWSARLQDYGYTF. The CDR3 nucleotides read TGTGCCTGGAGCGCTCGGTTGCAGGACTATGGCTACACCTTC. The V gene is TRBV30, the J gene TRBJ1-2; D gene unclear. The length of the CDR3 is 14 residues. Trimming stripped 3 bases from V and 3 bases from J, with 14 bases between. From germline, CDR1 is GTSNPN and CDR2 SVGIG (reference sequence).

J is TRBJ2-7 and V is TRBV2, with D tentatively TRBD1 (5 bases). Germline loops: CDR1 SNHLY, CDR2 FYNNEI. Between the trimmed V and J ends, which lost 5 bases and 1 base, there was a span of 15 bases. This CDR3 is 15 amino acids long. The CDR3 nucleotides are TGTGCCAGCAGTCAAGACAGCGCTGGTTCCTACGAGCAGTACTTC. This translates into CASSQDSAGSYEQYF.

The chain joins TRBV5-1 to TRBJ2-1; 9 nucleotides line up with TRBD1. The V and J ends lost 2 bases and 7 bases, in that order; junction bases with no gene match: 13. The germline CDR1 and CDR2 sequences are SGHRS and YFSETQ. This CDR3 has 17 residues. CDR3 amino acids: CASSFGLQGQGKNEQFF. The DNA of the CDR3 is TGCGCCAGCAGCTTTGGTTTACAGGGACAGGGTAAGAATGAGCAGTTCTTC.

V and J are TRBV19 and TRBJ2-3; D might be TRBD2 (6 bases). V dropped 3 bases and J dropped 4 bases, with 14 bases sitting between them. The CDR3 contains 15 residues. CDR1 is LNHDA, CDR2 SQIVND, per germline (reference sequence). The CDR3 sequence: CASSIGGNGPDTQYF. CDR3 nucleotide sequence: TGTGCCAGTAGTATTGGGGGGAACGGGCCAGATACGCAGTATTTT.